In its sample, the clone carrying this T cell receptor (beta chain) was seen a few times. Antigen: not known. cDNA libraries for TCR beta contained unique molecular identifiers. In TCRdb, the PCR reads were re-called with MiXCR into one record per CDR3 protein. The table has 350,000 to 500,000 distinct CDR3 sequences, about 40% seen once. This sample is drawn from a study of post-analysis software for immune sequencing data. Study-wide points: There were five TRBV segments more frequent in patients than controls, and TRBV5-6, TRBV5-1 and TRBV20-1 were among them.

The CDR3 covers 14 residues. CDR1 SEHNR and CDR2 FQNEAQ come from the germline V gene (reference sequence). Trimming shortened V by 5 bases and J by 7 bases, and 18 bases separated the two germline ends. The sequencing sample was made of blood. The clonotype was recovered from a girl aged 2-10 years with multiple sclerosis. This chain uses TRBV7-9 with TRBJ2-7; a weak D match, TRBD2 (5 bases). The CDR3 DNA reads TGTGCCAGCAGCCGTGAGGGCCCCTCTAGGGAGCAGTACTTC. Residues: CASSREGPSREQYF.